One and the same sample provided the 20 T cell receptor beta chains below, sequenced in a study of chemoradiotherapy in HPV16-positive cancers. Here immunoSEQ multiplex PCR was the method, and the copy in TCRdb shows in-frame clones only, minus some. The sample includes about 5,400 clones, about 82% of them seen just once. The sample was taken from a patient who underwent chemoradiotherapy. These receptors were collected from a human donor with HPV-associated anogenital cancer.

The chain links TRBV18 to TRBJ1-5; D gene unclear. The V gene lost 4 bases and the J gene lost 2 bases, with 6 bases spanning the gap. Germline V lookup: CDR1 KGHSH, CDR2 LQKENI. The CDR3 totals 13 residues. The CDR3 coding sequence is TGTGCCAGCTCACAGTACGGCAATCAGCCCCAGCATTTT. This encodes CASSQYGNQPQHF.

The chain joins TRBV27 to TRBJ2-3, with no clear D. Germline lookup yields CDR1 MNHEY and CDR2 SMNVEV (reference sequence). Trimming pared 5 bases from V and 2 bases from J, leaving 2 bases between. This CDR3 contains 11 residues. CDR3 nucleotides: TGTGCCAGCAGTACCACAGATACGCAGTATTTT. Residues: CASSTTDTQYF.

The chain combines TRBV15 with TRBJ2-1; D may correspond to TRBD1 or TRBD2 (5 bases each). Germline CDR1 is LNHNV and CDR2 is YYDKDF (reference sequence). This CDR3 is built from 11 residues. Trimming cost V 5 bases and J 9 bases, with 8 bases left between them. The CDR3 coding sequence is TGTGCCACCAGCGGGGGAGTTGAGCAGTTCTTC. Amino acid sequence: CATSGGVEQFF.

This clone was counted once. This rearrangement joins TRBV5-1 to TRBJ2-1; a possible D gene is TRBD2 (6 bases). V was cut by 4 bases and J by 2 bases, with 16 bases left in between. CDR1 is SGHRS, CDR2 YFSETQ, per germline. CDR3 length equals 16 residues. CDR3: CASSPGWGVTYNEQFF. The DNA of the CDR3 is TGCGCCAGCAGCCCGGGGTGGGGGGTGACCTACAATGAGCAGTTCTTC.

The chain carries TRBV20-1 and TRBJ2-7; no clear D gene. Germline V gene lookup returns CDR1 DFQATT and CDR2 SNEGSKA (reference sequence). With 2 bases removed from V and 6 bases from J, the gap between germline ends came to 8 bases. The CDR3 totals 11 residues. The CDR3 coding sequence is TGCAGTGCTAGACCGGGCATCGAGCAGTACTTC. Translated: CSARPGIEQYF.

This clone was counted between two and nine times. The chain is built from TRBV7-2 and TRBJ1-2; possible D gene TRBD1, 5 bases. The germline CDR1 and CDR2 sequences are SGHTA and FQGNSA. This CDR3 comprises 13 residues. V lost 7 bases, J lost 5 bases, and 14 bases lay in between. In nucleotides, the CDR3 is TGTGCCAGCACCCCGCTGGGGGGTTATGGCTACACCTTC. Translation: CASTPLGGYGYTF.

CDR3 in amino acids: CASKGGGETQYF. CDR3 DNA: TGTGCCAGCAAGGGGGGAGGGGAGACCCAGTACTTC. This chain links TRBV28 with TRBJ2-5; D is perhaps TRBD2 (7 bases). The germline CDR1 and CDR2 sequences are MDHEN and SYDVKM. Trimming pared 7 bases from V and 5 bases from J, leaving 11 bases between. The length of the CDR3 is 12 residues.

The chain has TRBV11-3 and TRBJ2-3, with D possibly TRBD1 on 6 matching bases. Germline V gene lookup returns CDR1 SGHNT and CDR2 YENEEA. The CDR3 runs to 15 residues. Trimming removed 5 bases at V and 2 bases at J, with 14 bases between. CDR3 sequence (DNA): TGTGCCAGCAGCAGCCGGGACACATTCACAGATACGCAGTATTTT. Translated: CASSSRDTFTDTQYF.

This chain uses TRBV19 with TRBJ1-2; D gene ambiguous. Germline lookup yields CDR1 LNHDA and CDR2 SQIVND (reference sequence). The CDR3 consists of 14 residues. The V end lost 5 bases, the J end lost 7 bases, and 17 bases lay between the germline ends. The CDR3 DNA reads as TGTGCCAGTAGTCAAAATTCGGCAGGCGGTGGCTACACCTTC. Translating gives CASSQNSAGGGYTF.

The genes are TRBV27 and TRBJ2-2; 8 nucleotides agree with TRBD2. The CDR3 length is 17 residues. J gave up 3 bases and V 5 bases, and 11 bases lay outside the gene matches. The germline V gene has CDR1 MNHEY and CDR2 SMNVEV (reference sequence). The CDR3 DNA reads as TGTGCCAGCAGTGGATCATCAGCGGGGGCCTACACCGGGGAGCTGTTTTTT. Its translation: CASSGSSAGAYTGELFF.

The rearrangement joins TRBV27 to TRBJ2-3; 9 bases map to TRBD2. J gave up 3 bases and V 8 bases, and 15 bases lay outside the gene matches. This CDR3 spans 17 amino acids. Per germline, CDR1 MNHEY and CDR2 SMNVEV (reference sequence). The CDR3 loop reads CASGHAGGTAPTDTQYF. CDR3 sequence (DNA): TGTGCCAGCGGTCACGCGGGAGGGACAGCCCCTACAGATACGCAGTATTTT.

The chain couples TRBV11-2 to TRBJ2-7, with TRBD2 matching 8 bases. The junction had 19 bases not matched to a gene; V was cut back by 6 bases and J by 3 bases. The CDR3 is made up of 18 amino acids. Per germline, CDR1 SGHAT and CDR2 FQNNGV. The CDR3 reads CASRRLRYSGREVYEQYF. CDR3 nucleotide sequence: TGTGCCAGCAGGAGACTCCGTTATTCAGGGCGGGAGGTCTACGAGCAGTACTTC.

The rearrangement joins TRBV9 to TRBJ2-1, with D maybe TRBD2 (6 bases). This CDR3 is 15 amino acids long. CDR1 is SGDLS and CDR2 is YYNGEE in the germline V gene. V lost 0 bases, J lost 3 bases, and 10 bases lay in between. Written as DNA, the CDR3 is TGTGCCAGCAGCGTAGGCGGGGCTAACTACAATGAGCAGTTCTTC. Translating it yields CASSVGGANYNEQFF.

The chain employs TRBV4-3 and TRBJ1-1; a possible D gene is TRBD1 (5 bases). V was pared by 0 bases and J by 11 bases, with 16 bases between. The CDR3 consists of 14 residues. CDR1 LGHNA and CDR2 YSLEER come from the germline V gene. The CDR3 bases are TGCGCCAGCAGCCAAGATGAGAGGGGCAAAACGGCTTTCTTT. Protein product: CASSQDERGKTAFF.

This clone was counted a few times. The V gene is TRBV19, the J gene TRBJ2-7; D is possibly TRBD2 (6 bases). The CDR3 consists of 15 residues. Germline-derived CDR1 and CDR2 are LNHDA and SQIVND (reference sequence). Trimming removed 5 bases from V and 6 bases from J, with 20 bases in between. CDR3 sequence: CASSSKVGLQREQYF. For the CDR3, the DNA is TGTGCCAGTAGTTCGAAGGTGGGACTCCAGCGCGAGCAGTACTTC.

This clone was counted only a few times. The J gene is TRBJ1-5, the V gene TRBV6-5; no definite D call. CDR1 is MNHEY and CDR2 is SVGAGI in the germline V gene. This CDR3 region has 15 residues. V gave up 5 bases and J gave up 1 base, with 12 bases separating them. CDR3 region: CASSRGRRSNQPQHF. CDR3 nucleotides: TGTGCCAGCAGTCGTGGAAGGAGGAGCAATCAGCCCCAGCATTTT.

This clone was seen only once. V usage is TRBV7-9 and J usage is TRBJ1-6; no clear D. In germline, CDR1 is SEHNR, CDR2 FQNEAQ (reference sequence). Trimming removed 1 base at V and 9 bases at J, with 4 bases between. The CDR3 consists of 12 residues. The CDR3 nucleotides read TGTGCCAGCAGCTTAGGTGGTTCACCCCTCCACTTT. The encoded protein is CASSLGGSPLHF.

This chain connects TRBV7-7 to TRBJ2-5, with D tentatively TRBD1 or TRBD2 (5 bases each). From germline, CDR1 is SSHAT and CDR2 FNYEAQ (reference sequence). This CDR3 has 15 residues. Trimming took 10 bases from V and 4 from J, leaving 22 bases between them. This CDR3 reads CATSRGPTSVETQYF. DNA of the CDR3: TGTGCCACCTCCCGGGGCCCCACCTCAGTAGAGACCCAGTACTTC.

The CDR3 reads CATRGLSTGELFF. The CDR3, as DNA: TGTGCCACCAGGGGGCTAAGCACCGGGGAGCTGTTTTTT. The chain employs TRBV2 and TRBJ2-2, with 8 bases identical to TRBD1. Per germline, CDR1 SNHLY and CDR2 FYNNEI. The CDR3 spans 13 residues. The ends lost 10 bases at V and 4 bases at J; junction bases unmatched: 5.

This clone was seen a few times. The rearrangement links TRBV29-1 to TRBJ2-2; tentative D call: TRBD1 (8 bases). This CDR3 spans 16 amino acids. CDR1 and CDR2 (germline): SQVTM, ANQGSEA. V was trimmed by 4 bases and J by 4 bases, leaving 19 bases between them. CDR3 sequence reads: CSVGEGQVYLTGELFF. The CDR3 DNA follows: TGCAGCGTTGGGGAGGGACAGGTTTACCTCACCGGGGAGCTGTTTTTT.